This is a list of T cell receptor beta chains from one sample in a study of shared clonotypes between healthy human individuals. Clones were sequenced by immunoSEQ multiplex PCR, and TCRdb holds only the in-frame ones, with some missing. The table shows 850,000 to 1,200,000 clones, with approximately 72% occurring only once. The specimen sequenced was memory CD4+ T cells sorted from blood. These receptors were collected from a man between 18 and 29 years old in good health. CDR3s include the opening cysteine and the closing phenylalanine or tryptophan. D genes are given only for firm matches. Size is omitted from some rows. Given values are once, few, many or a class for expanded clones.

clone size	V gene	D gene	J gene	CDR3 DNA	CDR3 protein
-	TRBV7-3	-	TRBJ2-2	TGTGCCAGCAGCTCCGGCCCGGGGGCCGGGGAGCTGTTTTTT	CASSSGPGAGELFF
-	TRBV2	TRBD2	TRBJ2-1	TGTGCCAGCAAGCCCCTAGCGGTCTCCTACAATGAGCAGTTCTTC	CASKPLAVSYNEQFF
-	TRBV7-3	TRBD2	TRBJ2-1	TGTGCCAGCAGCTTAACCGGGACTAGCGGGGTAGATGAGCAGTTCTTC	CASSLTGTSGVDEQFF
-	TRBV27	TRBD1	TRBJ1-6	TGTGCCAGCAGGCAGACCACAGGGGGCGATTCACCCCTCCACTTT	CASRQTTGGDSPLHF
-	TRBV6-6	TRBD2	TRBJ2-1	TGTGCCAGCACGGGGGGAGGATCCTACAATGAGCAGTTCTTC	CASTGGGSYNEQFF
-	TRBV19	-	TRBJ2-1	TGTGCCAGTAGTATAGTAAATACCGGGGCACGACTAGTTTCCTACAATGAGCAGTTCTTC	CASSIVNTGARLVSYNEQFF
few	TRBV7-6	TRBD1	TRBJ2-1	TGTGCCAGCAGCTCTCGGACAGGGAAAGGAAATGAGCAGTTCTTC	CASSSRTGKGNEQFF
-	TRBV10-2	-	TRBJ2-2	TGCGCCAGCAGTGAGTCGGGGCTAGAAAGCCGCCCCGGGGAGCTGTTTTTT	CASSESGLESRPGELFF
-	TRBV7-2	-	TRBJ1-1	TGTGCCAGCAGCCTAGAGGCGGACGACACTGAAGCTTTCTTT	CASSLEADDTEAFF
few	TRBV11-1	-	TRBJ1-2	TGTGCCAGCAGCTTGACTAGTGCCTATGGCTACACCTTC	CASSLTSAYGYTF
-	TRBV11-3	-	TRBJ2-2	TGTGCCAGCAGCCCACAGGGACAACTCACCGGGGAGCTGTTTTTT	CASSPQGQLTGELFF
-	TRBV7-2	-	TRBJ2-7	TGTGCCAGCAGCTTAGCCTTCTCCTACGAGCAGTACTTC	CASSLAFSYEQYF
-	TRBV4-1	TRBD2	TRBJ2-3	TGCGCCAGCAGCCAAGTTTGGCGGGGGTCTAGCACAGATACGCAGTATTTT	CASSQVWRGSSTDTQYF
-	TRBV10-2	TRBD2	TRBJ2-4	TGCGCCAGCAGTGAGTCGGGACTAGCGGGGATAGCCAAAAACATTCAGTACTTC	CASSESGLAGIAKNIQYF
-	TRBV7-2	-	TRBJ2-7	TGTGCCAGCAGGCTAGGGGGTGCGGCGTACGAGCAGTACTTC	CASRLGGAAYEQYF
-	TRBV18	TRBD1	TRBJ1-4	TGTGCCAGCTCACCTTTTCGGGACAGCTATAATGAAAAACTGTTTTTT	CASSPFRDSYNEKLFF
-	TRBV25-1	TRBD1	TRBJ2-3	TGTGCCAGCAGTTGGGACAGGGGTGCGGCAGATACGCAGTATTTT	CASSWDRGAADTQYF
-	TRBV19	-	TRBJ1-3	TGTGCCAGTTCCTTTCTGAGCTCTGGAAACACCATATATTTT	CASSFLSSGNTIYF
few	TRBV12-2	-	TRBJ1-2	TGTGCACCCCTCCCAGGCCTGGGCTGCTATGGCTACACCTTC	CAPLPGLGCYGYTF
-	TRBV4-1	-	TRBJ2-5	TGCGCCAGCAGCCAAACCCCTGCCCCAAACCAAGAGACCCAGTACTTC	CASSQTPAPNQETQYF
once	TRBV11-1	-	TRBJ2-5	TGTGCCAGCAGCCTACGGGGATTTGGGGAGACCCAGTACTTC	CASSLRGFGETQYF
-	TRBV9	-	TRBJ1-5	TGTGCCAGCAACTCCTTGGGCTATAGCAATCAGCCCCAGCATTTT	CASNSLGYSNQPQHF
few	TRBV5-1	-	TRBJ1-1	TGCGCCAGCAGCCTTTCGACAGTGAACACTGAAGCTTTCTTT	CASSLSTVNTEAFF
-	TRBV11-2	TRBD2	TRBJ2-7	TGTGCCAGCAGCATATCTAGCGGGGGATCCTACGAGCAGTACTTC	CASSISSGGSYEQYF